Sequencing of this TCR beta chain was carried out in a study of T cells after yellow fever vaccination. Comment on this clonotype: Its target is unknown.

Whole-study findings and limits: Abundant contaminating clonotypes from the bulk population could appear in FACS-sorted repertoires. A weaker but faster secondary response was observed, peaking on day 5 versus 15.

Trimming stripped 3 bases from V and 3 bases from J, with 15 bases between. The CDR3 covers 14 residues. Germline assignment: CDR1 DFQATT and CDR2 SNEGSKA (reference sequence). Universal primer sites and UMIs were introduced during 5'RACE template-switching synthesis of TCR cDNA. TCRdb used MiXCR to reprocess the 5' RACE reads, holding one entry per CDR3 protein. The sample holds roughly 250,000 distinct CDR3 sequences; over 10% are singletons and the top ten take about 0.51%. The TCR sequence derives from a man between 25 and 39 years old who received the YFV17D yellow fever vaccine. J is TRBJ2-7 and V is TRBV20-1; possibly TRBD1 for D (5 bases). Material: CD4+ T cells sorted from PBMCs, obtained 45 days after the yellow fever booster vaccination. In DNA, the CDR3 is TGCAGTGCTAGTGGGGCTAGTAAGAGCTACGAGCAGTACTTC. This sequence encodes CSASGASKSYEQYF.